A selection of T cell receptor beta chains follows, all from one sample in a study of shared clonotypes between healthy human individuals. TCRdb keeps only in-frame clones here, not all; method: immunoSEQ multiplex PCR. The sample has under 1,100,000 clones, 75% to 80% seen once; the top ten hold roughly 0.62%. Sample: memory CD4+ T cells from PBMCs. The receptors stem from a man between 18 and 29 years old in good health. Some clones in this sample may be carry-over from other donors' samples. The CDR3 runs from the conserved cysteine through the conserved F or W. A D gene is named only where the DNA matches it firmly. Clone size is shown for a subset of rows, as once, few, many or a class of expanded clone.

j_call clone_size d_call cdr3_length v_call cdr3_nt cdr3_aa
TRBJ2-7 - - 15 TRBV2 TGTGCCAGCAGTGGTGAGGGGGTCCTCTCCTACGAGCAGTACTTC CASSGEGVLSYEQYF
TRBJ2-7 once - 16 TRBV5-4 TGTGCCAGCAGCTTGTACGTTGGGTCCCGTTCCTACGAGCAGTACTTC CASSLYVGSRSYEQYF
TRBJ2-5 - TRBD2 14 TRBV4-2 TGTGCCAGCAGCCAAGTCGGGAGGGGAGAGACCCAGTACTTC CASSQVGRGETQYF
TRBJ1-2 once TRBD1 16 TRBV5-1 TGCGCCAGCAGCTGGAACGCGGGACAGGGGGCAGGTGACTACACCTTC CASSWNAGQGAGDYTF
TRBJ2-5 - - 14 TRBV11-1 TGTGCCAGCAGCTTTTTGGGGACTCAAGAGACCCAGTACTTC CASSFLGTQETQYF
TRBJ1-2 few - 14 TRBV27 TGTGCCAGCAGTGAAATGCGGGACCTCGGTGGCTACACCTTC CASSEMRDLGGYTF
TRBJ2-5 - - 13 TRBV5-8 TGTGCCAGCAGCCGGAGCGGGTTTGGGACCCAGTACTTC CASSRSGFGTQYF
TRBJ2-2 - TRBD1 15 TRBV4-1 TGCGCCAGCCGAAGCGGGACAGGGTTCACCGGGGAGCTGTTTTTT CASRSGTGFTGELFF
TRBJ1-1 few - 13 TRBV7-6 TGTGCCAGCAGCTTCGGGGGCGGCACTGAAGCTTTCTTT CASSFGGGTEAFF
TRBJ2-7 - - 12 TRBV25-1 TGTGCCAGCACTGAGGATTCCTACGAGCAGTACTTC CASTEDSYEQYF
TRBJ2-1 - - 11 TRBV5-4 TGTGCCAGCAGCACTGACAATGAGCAGTTCTTC CASSTDNEQFF
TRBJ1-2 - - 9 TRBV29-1 TGCAGCGTTGGGGAGGGCTACACCTTC CSVGEGYTF
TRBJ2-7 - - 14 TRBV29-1 TGCAGCGTTGGCCGGGACCAAGGAGCCTACGAGCAGTACTTC CSVGRDQGAYEQYF
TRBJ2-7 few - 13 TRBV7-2 TGTGCCAGCAGCCCGGGACCCGCCTACGAGCAGTACTTC CASSPGPAYEQYF
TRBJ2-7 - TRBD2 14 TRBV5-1 TGCGCCAGCAGCTTGGGCAGCGGGAGCTACGAGCAGTACTTC CASSLGSGSYEQYF
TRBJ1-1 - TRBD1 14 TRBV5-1 TGCGCCAGCAGCATGGGACAGCCGAACACTGAAGCTTTCTTT CASSMGQPNTEAFF
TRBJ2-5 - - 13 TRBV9 TGTGCCAGCAGCGTAGATGGCGAGGAGACCCAGTACTTC CASSVDGEETQYF
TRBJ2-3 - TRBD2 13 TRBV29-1 TGCAGCGTTGAAGGGGGACTAGCGGGAGGGCGGTATTTT CSVEGGLAGGRYF
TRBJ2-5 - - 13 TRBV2 TGTGCCAGCAGTGAAGGCGCAAGGTTGACCCAGTACTTC CASSEGARLTQYF
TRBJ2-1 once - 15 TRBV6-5 TGTGCCAGCAGTTTCCACGGGGCCGCCCCCAATGAGCAGTTCTTC CASSFHGAAPNEQFF
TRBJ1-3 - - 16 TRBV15 TGTGCCACCAGCAGACTTGCTAGGGATTCGGGAAACACCATATATTTT CATSRLARDSGNTIYF
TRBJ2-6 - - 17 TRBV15 TGTGCCACCAGCAGAACAGATACTTTCTCTGGGGCCAACGTCCTGACTTTC CATSRTDTFSGANVLTF
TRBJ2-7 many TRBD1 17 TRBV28 TGTGCCAGGAGCCCGGGGCGGATAGACAGGGGTAAGTACGAGCAGTACTTC CARSPGRIDRGKYEQYF
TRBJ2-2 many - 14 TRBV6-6 TGTGCCAGCAGTTACCTCCAAAACACCGGGGAGCTGTTTTTT CASSYLQNTGELFF
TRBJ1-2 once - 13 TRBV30 TGTGCCTGGAGTGTATGGAGTAACTATGGCTACACCTTC CAWSVWSNYGYTF
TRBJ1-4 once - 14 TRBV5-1 TGCGCCAGCAGCAGCACAGCCGTGAATGAAAAACTGTTTTTT CASSSTAVNEKLFF
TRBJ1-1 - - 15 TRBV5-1 TGCGCCAGCAGCCCCCGATCAGGGGAGGCCTCTGAAGCTTTCTTT CASSPRSGEASEAFF
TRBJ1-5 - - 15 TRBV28 TGTGCCAGCAGTTTATCCGGGGGTAGCAATCAGCCCCAGCATTTT CASSLSGGSNQPQHF
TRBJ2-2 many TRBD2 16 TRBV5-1 TGCGCCAGCAGCTGGACTAGCGGGAGTACCACCGGGGAGCTGTTTTTT CASSWTSGSTTGELFF
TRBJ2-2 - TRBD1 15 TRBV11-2 TGTGCCAGCAGCTGGGTCAGGGGGCAAGGCGGGGAGCTGTTTTTT CASSWVRGQGGELFF
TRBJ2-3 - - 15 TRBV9 TGTGCCAGCACTCGCGCCGGGACTTACACAGATACGCAGTATTTT CASTRAGTYTDTQYF
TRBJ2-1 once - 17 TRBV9 TGTGCCAGCAGCGCCAGCGTCGACTACGCCTCCTACAATGAGCAGTTCTTC CASSASVDYASYNEQFF
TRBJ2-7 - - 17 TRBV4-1 TGCGCCAGCAGCCAAACCTTTTCCGGGTCCCGAAACTACGAGCAGTACTTC CASSQTFSGSRNYEQYF
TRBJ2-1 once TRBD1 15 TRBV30 TGTGCCTGGAGTGTAAAGACAGGGAGTATGCTGAGGCAGTTCTTC CAWSVKTGSMLRQFF
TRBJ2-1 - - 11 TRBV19 TGTGCCAGTATGGACTACAATGAGCAGTTCTTC CASMDYNEQFF
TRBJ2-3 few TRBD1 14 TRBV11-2 TGTGCCAGCAGCAAACCCGGGACAGGGGCTACGCAGTATTTT CASSKPGTGATQYF
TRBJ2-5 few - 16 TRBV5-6 TGTGCCAGCAGCTTGGAGGTCGCGGGGGCCGGGGAGACCCAGTACTTC CASSLEVAGAGETQYF
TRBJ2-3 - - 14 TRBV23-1 TGCGCCAGCAGTCGATTAGGGGAGGCAGATACGCAGTATTTT CASSRLGEADTQYF
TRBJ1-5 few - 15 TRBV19 TGTGCCAGTAGTGCCCGGGACGGTAGCAATCAGCCCCAGCATTTT CASSARDGSNQPQHF
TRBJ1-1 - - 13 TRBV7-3 TGTGCCAGCAGCCTCCTGACGTACACTGAAGCTTTCTTT CASSLLTYTEAFF
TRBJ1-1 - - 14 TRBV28 TGTGCCAGCAGTTTGCGACAGTTGAACACTGAAGCTTTCTTT CASSLRQLNTEAFF
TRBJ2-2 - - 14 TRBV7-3 TGTGCCAGCAGCCCGATCAGGAACACCGGGGAGCTGTTTTTT CASSPIRNTGELFF
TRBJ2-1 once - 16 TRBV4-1 TGCGCCAGCAGCCAACCCACGGCGGGCTCCTACAATGAGCAGTTCTTC CASSQPTAGSYNEQFF
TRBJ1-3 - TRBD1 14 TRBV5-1 TGCGCCAGCAGCCCGGGACAGGGCACAAACACCATATATTTT CASSPGQGTNTIYF
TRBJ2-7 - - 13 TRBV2 TGTGCCAGCGGGATAAGGAGCTCCTACGAGCAGTACTTC CASGIRSSYEQYF
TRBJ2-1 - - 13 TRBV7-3 TGTGCCAGCAGCCCGGGGGACAACAATGAGCAGTTCTTC CASSPGDNNEQFF
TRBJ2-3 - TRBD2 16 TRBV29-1 TGCAGCGTAGGAGGGGGGACTAGGACCCCCCCAGATACGCAGTATTTT CSVGGGTRTPPDTQYF
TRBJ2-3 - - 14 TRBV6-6 TGTGCCAGCAGTTACCAGATAATCACAGATACGCAGTATTTT CASSYQIITDTQYF
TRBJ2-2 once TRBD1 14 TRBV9 TGTGCCAGCAGCCTGACAGGGGATAGCGGGGAGCTGTTTTTT CASSLTGDSGELFF
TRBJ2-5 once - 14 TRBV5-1 TGCGCCAGCGGGGCAGGGGCTTACCAAGAGACCCAGTACTTC CASGAGAYQETQYF
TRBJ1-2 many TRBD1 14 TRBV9 TGTGCCAGCAGCGCCATCGGGACAGGGGATGGCTACACCTTC CASSAIGTGDGYTF
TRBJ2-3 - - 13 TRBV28 TGTGCCAGCAGTTTGGCCGCTGCAGATACGCAGTATTTT CASSLAAADTQYF
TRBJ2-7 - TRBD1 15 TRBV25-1 TGTGCCAGCAGTGTACGGGACAGCGCTCCGAGCGAGCAGTACTTC CASSVRDSAPSEQYF
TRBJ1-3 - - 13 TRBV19 TGTGCCAGTGGGAGCTTGGCCGCGGACACCATATATTTT CASGSLAADTIYF
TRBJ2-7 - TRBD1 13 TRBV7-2 TGTGCCAGCAGCAAAAACAGGGGTTACGAGCAGTACTTC CASSKNRGYEQYF